Each of the 8 T cell receptor beta chains below was sequenced from the same sample in a study of immune cell composition in non-small cell lung cancer. Using immunoSEQ multiplex PCR, the repertoire was profiled, and TCRdb retains in-frame clones only, with some absent. The sample lists 3,000 to 3,500 clones; about 83% were seen once. What was sequenced was lung tumor tissue. Source of these receptors: a human donor with non-small cell lung cancer.

This chain joins TRBV11-2 and TRBJ2-5, with D perhaps matching TRBD2 (5 bases). This CDR3 region has 16 residues. Per the germline V gene, CDR1 is SGHAT and CDR2 is FQNNGV. V was trimmed by 5 bases and J by 4 bases, leaving 20 bases between them. The CDR3 DNA sequence: TGTGCCAGCAGCCCTTTAGTGGGAGTCGGTCGAGAGACCCAGTACTTC. Translated, it gives CASSPLVGVGRETQYF.

This clone was seen once. V and J are TRBV5-1 and TRBJ2-2; perhaps TRBD1 as D (5 bases). The CDR3 runs to 16 residues. Trimming left V 0 bases short and J 4 bases short, with 13 bases between. CDR1 is SGHRS and CDR2 is YFSETQ in the germline V gene. For the CDR3, the DNA is TGCGCCAGCAGCTTGGGGGCTGGAAGGGGCACCGGGGAGCTGTTTTTT. Its translation: CASSLGAGRGTGELFF.

V gene TRBV7-9 combines with J gene TRBJ2-7; 7 bases map to TRBD1. The germline CDR1 and CDR2 sequences are SEHNR and FQNEAQ (reference sequence). CDR3 length: 14 amino acids. The trim removed 5 bases at V and 3 bases at J, leaving 7 bases unmatched. CDR3 in amino acids: CASSQTGIYYEQYV. The CDR3 coding sequence is TGTGCCAGCAGCCAGACAGGGATTTACTACGAGCAGTACGTC.

V usage is TRBV11-2 and J usage is TRBJ2-3, with D possibly matching TRBD2 (6 bases). In germline, CDR1 is SGHAT, CDR2 FQNNGV. This CDR3 is 15 amino acids long. Trimming cost V 7 bases and J 2 bases, with 16 bases left between them. In nucleotides, the CDR3 is TGTGCCAGCAAACAGAACCGGGACTTCACAGATACGCAGTATTTT. This codes for CASKQNRDFTDTQYF.

The chain links TRBV4-3 to TRBJ1-5; TRBD1 agrees at 9 bases. Germline V gives CDR1 LGHNA, CDR2 YSLEER. With V trimmed by 4 bases and J by 5 bases, 6 bases remained unmatched. The CDR3 contains 15 residues. CDR3 sequence reads: CASSPSWTGDQPQHF. The CDR3 DNA reads TGCGCCAGCAGCCCTAGTTGGACAGGGGATCAGCCCCAGCATTTT.

V and J are TRBV5-5 and TRBJ2-5, with TRBD1 identical over 11 bases. With 4 bases clipped from V and 4 bases from J, the junction kept 3 bases outside the gene matches. CDR1 is SGHKS and CDR2 is YYEKEE in the germline V gene (reference sequence). The CDR3 spans 14 residues. The CDR3 is CASSGTGGGETQYF. In DNA, the CDR3 is TGTGCCAGCAGCGGGACAGGGGGAGGAGAGACCCAGTACTTC.

The V gene is TRBV7-2, the J gene TRBJ2-2; D is possibly TRBD1 (7 bases). CDR1 is SGHTA and CDR2 is FQGNSA in the germline V gene. V lost 4 bases and J lost 4, with 10 bases in between. There are 14 residues in the CDR3. CDR3 residues: CASSSQGGTGELFF. Here the CDR3 DNA reads TGTGCCAGCAGCTCCCAGGGGGGCACCGGGGAGCTGTTTTTT.

The V call is TRBV5-1, the J call TRBJ1-2; TRBD1 agrees at 8 bases. The CDR3 covers 15 residues. V gave up 4 bases and J gave up 0 bases; unmatched junction bases: 5. The germline CDR1 and CDR2 sequences are SGHRS and YFSETQ. The CDR3, as DNA: TGCGCCAGCAGCATTCGGGGACAGGCTAACTATGGCTACACCTTC. Protein: CASSIRGQANYGYTF.